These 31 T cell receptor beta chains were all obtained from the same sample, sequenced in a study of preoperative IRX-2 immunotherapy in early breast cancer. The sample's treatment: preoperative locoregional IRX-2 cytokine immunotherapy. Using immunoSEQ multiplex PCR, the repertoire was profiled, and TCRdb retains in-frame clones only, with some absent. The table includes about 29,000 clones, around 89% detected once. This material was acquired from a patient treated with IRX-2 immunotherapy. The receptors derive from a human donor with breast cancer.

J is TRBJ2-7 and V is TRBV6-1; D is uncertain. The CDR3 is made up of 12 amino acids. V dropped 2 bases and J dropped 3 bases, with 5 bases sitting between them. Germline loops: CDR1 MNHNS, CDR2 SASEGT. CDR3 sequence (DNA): TGTGCCAGCAGTGAATCGGGCTACGAGCAGTACTTC. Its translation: CASSESGYEQYF.

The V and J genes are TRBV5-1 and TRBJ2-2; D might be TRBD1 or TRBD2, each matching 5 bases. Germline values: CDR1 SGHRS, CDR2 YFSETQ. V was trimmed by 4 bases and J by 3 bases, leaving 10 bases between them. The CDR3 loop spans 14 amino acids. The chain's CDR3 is CASSGDRYTGELFF. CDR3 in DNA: TGCGCCAGCAGCGGGGACCGGTACACCGGGGAGCTGTTTTTT.

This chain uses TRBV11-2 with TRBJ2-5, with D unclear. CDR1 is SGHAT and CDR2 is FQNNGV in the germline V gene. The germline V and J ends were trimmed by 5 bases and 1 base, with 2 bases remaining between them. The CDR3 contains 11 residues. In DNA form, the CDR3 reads TGTGCCAGCAGCCCCCAAGAGACCCAGTACTTC. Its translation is CASSPQETQYF. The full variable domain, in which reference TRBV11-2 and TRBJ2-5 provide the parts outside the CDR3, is EAGVAQSPRYKIIEKRQSVAFWCNPISGHATLYWYQQILGQGPKLLIQFQNNGVVDDSQLPKDRFSAERLKGVDSTLKIQPAKLEDSAVYLCASSPQETQYFGPGTRLLVL.

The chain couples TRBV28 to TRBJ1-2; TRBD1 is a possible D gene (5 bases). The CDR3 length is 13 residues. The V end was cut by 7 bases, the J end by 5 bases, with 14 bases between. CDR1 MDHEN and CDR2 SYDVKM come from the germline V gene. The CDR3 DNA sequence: TGTGCCAGCACCTCCGGGACTCATTATGGCTACACCTTC. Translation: CASTSGTHYGYTF.

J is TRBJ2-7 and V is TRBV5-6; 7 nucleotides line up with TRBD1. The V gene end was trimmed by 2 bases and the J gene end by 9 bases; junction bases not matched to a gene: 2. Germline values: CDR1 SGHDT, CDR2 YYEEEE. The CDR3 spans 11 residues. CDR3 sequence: CASSFRTGQYF. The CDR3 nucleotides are TGTGCCAGCAGCTTTCGGACAGGGCAGTACTTC.

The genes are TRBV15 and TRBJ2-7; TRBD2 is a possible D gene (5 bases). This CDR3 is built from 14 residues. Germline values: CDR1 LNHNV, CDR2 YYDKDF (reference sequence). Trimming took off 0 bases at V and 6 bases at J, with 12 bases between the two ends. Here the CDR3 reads CATSRDFSVGEQYF. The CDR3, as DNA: TGTGCCACCAGCAGAGATTTTAGCGTTGGCGAGCAGTACTTC.

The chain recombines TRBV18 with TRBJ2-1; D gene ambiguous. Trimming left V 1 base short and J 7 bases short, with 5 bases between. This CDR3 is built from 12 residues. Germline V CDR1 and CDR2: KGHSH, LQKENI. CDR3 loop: CASSPRRNEQFF. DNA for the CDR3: TGTGCCAGCTCACCACGGAGAAATGAGCAGTTCTTC.

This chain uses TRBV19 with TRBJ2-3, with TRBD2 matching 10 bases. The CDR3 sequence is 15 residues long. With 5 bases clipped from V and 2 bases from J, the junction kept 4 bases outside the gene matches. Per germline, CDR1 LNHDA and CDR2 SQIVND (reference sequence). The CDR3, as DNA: TGTGCCAGTAGTGCCACTAGCGGGGCCACAGATACGCAGTATTTT. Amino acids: CASSATSGATDTQYF.

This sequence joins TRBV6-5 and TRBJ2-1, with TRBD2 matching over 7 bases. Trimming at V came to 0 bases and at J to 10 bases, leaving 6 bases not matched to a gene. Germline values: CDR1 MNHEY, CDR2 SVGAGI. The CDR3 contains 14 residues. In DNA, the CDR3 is TGTGCCAGCAGTTACTCGGCGGGAGCTGGCGAGCAGTTCTTC. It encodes CASSYSAGAGEQFF.

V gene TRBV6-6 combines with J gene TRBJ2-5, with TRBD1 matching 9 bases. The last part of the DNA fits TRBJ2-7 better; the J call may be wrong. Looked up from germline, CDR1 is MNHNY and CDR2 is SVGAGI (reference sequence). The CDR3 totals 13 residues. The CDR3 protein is CASSPGTGREQYF. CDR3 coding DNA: TGTGCCAGCAGTCCCGGGACAGGGCGCGAGCAGTACTTC.

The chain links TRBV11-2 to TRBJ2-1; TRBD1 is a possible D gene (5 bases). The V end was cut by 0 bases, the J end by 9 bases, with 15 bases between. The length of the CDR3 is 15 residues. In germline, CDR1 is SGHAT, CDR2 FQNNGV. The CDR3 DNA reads TGTGCCAGCAGCTTAGAAGGTGTCAGGGTAGGTGAGCAGTTCTTC. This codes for CASSLEGVRVGEQFF.

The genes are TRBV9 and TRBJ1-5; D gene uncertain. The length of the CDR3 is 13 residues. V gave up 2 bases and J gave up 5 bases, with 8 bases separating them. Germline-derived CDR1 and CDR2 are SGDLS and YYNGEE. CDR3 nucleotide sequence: TGTGCCAGCAGCGTTGGGTCGTATCAGCCCCAGCATTTT. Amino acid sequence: CASSVGSYQPQHF.

The CDR3 region has the DNA TGTGCCAGCAGCTTGACAGGGTCAGATACGCAGTATTTT. It codes for CASSLTGSDTQYF. The chain uses TRBV7-6 and TRBJ2-3; 7 bases align to TRBD1. The J segment lost 4 bases and the V segment lost 3 bases, leaving 1 base of the junction unmatched. CDR3 length: 13 residues. Looked up from germline, CDR1 is SGHVS and CDR2 is FNYEAQ. Full variable domain (outside the CDR3, taken from reference TRBV7-6 and TRBJ2-3): GAGVSQSPRYKVTKRGQDVALRCDPISGHVSLYWYRQALGQGPEFLTYFNYEAQQDKSGLPNDRFSAERPEGSISTLTIQRTEQRDSAMYRCASSLTGSDTQYFGPGTRLTVL.

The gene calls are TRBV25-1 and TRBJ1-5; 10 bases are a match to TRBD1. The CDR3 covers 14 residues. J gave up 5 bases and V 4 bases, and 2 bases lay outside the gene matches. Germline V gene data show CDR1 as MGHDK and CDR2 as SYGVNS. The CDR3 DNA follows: TGTGCCAGCAGTGGAGACAGGGGGCATCAGCCCCAGCATTTT. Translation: CASSGDRGHQPQHF.

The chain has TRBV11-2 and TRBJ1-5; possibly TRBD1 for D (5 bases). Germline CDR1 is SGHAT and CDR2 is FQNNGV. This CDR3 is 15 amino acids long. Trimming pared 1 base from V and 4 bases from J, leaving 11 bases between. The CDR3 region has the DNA TGTGCCAGCAGCTTAGGGCAGGGTCCTAATCAGCCCCAGCATTTT. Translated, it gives CASSLGQGPNQPQHF.

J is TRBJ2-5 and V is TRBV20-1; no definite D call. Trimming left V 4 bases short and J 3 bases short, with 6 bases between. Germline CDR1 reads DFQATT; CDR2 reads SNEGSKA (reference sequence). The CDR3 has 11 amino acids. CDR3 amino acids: CSATREETQYF. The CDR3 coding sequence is TGCAGTGCTACAAGGGAAGAGACCCAGTACTTC.

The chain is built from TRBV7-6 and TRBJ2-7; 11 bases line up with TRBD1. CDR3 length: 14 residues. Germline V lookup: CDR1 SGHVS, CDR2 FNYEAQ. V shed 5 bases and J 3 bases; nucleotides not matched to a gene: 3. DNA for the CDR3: TGTGCCAGCAGCGCCGGGACAGGGGGCTACGAGCAGTACTTC. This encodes CASSAGTGGYEQYF.

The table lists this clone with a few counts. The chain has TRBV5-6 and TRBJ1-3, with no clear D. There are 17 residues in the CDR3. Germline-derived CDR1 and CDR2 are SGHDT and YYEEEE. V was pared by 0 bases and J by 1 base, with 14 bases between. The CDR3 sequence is CASSLGELRLSGNTIYF. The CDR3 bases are TGTGCCAGCAGCTTGGGGGAGCTGCGACTGTCTGGAAACACCATATATTTT. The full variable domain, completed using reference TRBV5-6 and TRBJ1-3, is DAGVTQSPTHLIKTRGQQVTLRCSPKSGHDTVSWYQQALGQGPQFIFQYYEEEERQRGNFPDRFSGHQFPNYSSELNVNALLLGDSALYLCASSLGELRLSGNTIYFGEGSWLTVV.

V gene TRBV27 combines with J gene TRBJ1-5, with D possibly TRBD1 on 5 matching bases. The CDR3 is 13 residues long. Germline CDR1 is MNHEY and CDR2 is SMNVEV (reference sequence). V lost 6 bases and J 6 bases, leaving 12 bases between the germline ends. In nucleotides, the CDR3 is TGTGCCAGCAGCTCAGGGTATAGTCAGCCCCAGCATTTT. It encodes CASSSGYSQPQHF.

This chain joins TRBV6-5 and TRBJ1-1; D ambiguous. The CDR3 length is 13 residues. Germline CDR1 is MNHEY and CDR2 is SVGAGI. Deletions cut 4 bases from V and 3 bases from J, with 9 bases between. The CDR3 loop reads CASSLGPYTEAFF. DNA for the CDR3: TGTGCCAGCAGTTTAGGGCCCTACACTGAAGCTTTCTTT.

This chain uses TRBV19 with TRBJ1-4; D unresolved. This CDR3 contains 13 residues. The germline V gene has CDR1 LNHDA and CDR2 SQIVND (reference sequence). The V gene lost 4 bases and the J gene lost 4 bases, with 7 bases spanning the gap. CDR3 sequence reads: CASSTRFNEKLFF. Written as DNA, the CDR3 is TGTGCCAGTAGTACTCGGTTTAATGAAAAACTGTTTTTT.

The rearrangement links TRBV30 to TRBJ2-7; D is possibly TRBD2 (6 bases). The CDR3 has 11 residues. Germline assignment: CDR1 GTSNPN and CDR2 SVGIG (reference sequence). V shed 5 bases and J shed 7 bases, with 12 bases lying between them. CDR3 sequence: CAWATGREQYF. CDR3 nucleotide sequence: TGTGCCTGGGCCACGGGGAGGGAGCAGTACTTC.

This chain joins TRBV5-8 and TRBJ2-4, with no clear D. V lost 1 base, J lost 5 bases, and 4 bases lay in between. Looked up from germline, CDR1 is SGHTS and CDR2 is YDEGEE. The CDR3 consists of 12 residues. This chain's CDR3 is CASSLFQNIQYF. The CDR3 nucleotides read TGTGCCAGCAGCTTGTTCCAAAACATTCAGTACTTC. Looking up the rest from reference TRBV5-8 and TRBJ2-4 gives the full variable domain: EAGVTQSPTHLIKTRGQQATLRCSPISGHTSVYWYQQALGLGLQFLLWYDEGEERNRGNFPPRFSGRQFPNYSSELNVNALELEDSALYLCASSLFQNIQYFGAGTRLSVL.

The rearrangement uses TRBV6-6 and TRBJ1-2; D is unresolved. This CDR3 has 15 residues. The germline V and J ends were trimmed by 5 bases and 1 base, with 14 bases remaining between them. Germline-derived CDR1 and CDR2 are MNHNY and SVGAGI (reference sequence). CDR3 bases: TGTGCCAGCAGTCCCCCGACGGAACTTAACTATGGCTACACCTTC. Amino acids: CASSPPTELNYGYTF.

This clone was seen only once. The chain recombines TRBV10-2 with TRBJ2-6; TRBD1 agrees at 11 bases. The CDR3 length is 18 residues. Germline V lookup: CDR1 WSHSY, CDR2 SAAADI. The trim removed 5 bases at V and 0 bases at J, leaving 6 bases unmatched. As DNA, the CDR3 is TGCGCCAGCAGTTCCGGGACAGGGGGTTTCTCTGGGGCCAACGTCCTGACTTTC. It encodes CASSSGTGGFSGANVLTF.

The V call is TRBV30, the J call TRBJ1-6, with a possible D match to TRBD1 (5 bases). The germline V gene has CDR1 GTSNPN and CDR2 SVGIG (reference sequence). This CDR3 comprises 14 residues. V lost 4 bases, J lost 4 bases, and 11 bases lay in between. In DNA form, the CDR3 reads TGTGCCTGGACCTCCGGGACGTATAATTCACCCCTCCACTTT. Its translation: CAWTSGTYNSPLHF.

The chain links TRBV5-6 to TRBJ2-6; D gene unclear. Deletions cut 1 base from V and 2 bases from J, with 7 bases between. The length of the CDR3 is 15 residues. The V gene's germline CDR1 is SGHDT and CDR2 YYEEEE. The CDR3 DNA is TGTGCCAGCAGCTTGCTGTGGCCTGGGGCCAACGTCCTGACTTTC. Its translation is CASSLLWPGANVLTF.

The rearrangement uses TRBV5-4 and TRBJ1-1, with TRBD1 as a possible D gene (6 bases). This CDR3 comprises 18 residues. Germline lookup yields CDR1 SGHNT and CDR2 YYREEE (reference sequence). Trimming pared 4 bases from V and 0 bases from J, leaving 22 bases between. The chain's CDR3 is CASSPEMGGESMNTEAFF. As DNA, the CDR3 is TGTGCCAGCAGCCCCGAGATGGGGGGCGAAAGTATGAACACTGAAGCTTTCTTT.

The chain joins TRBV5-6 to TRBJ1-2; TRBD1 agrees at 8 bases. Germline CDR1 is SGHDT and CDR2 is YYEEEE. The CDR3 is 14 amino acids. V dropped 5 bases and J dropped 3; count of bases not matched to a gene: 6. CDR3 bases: TGTGCCAGCAGTGAAGCAGGGGGCGACTATGGCTACACCTTC. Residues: CASSEAGGDYGYTF.

CDR3 DNA sequence: TGTGCCAGCAGTGAACGGACAGGGGTGAACACCATATATTTT. Its protein product is CASSERTGVNTIYF. The V and J genes are TRBV2 and TRBJ1-3, with 9 positions matching TRBD1. Germline CDR1 reads SNHLY; CDR2 reads FYNNEI. Trimming cost V 2 bases and J 7 bases; bases outside gene matches: 3. This CDR3 contains 14 residues.

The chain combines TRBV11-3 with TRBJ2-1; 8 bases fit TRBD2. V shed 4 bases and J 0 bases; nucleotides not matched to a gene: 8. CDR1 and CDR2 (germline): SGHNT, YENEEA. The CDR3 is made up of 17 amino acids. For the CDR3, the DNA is TGTGCCAGCAGCTGGGGATTAAGCGGGAGCTCCTACAATGAGCAGTTCTTC. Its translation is CASSWGLSGSSYNEQFF.